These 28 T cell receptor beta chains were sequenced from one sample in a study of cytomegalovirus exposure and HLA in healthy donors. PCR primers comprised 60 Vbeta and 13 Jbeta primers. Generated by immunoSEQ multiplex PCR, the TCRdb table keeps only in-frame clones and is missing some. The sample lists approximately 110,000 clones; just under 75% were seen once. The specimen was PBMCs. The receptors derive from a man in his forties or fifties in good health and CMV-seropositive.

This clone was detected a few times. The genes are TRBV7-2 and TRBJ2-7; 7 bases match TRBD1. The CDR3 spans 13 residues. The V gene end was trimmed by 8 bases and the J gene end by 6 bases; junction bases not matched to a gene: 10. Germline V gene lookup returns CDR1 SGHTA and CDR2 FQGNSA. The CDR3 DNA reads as TGTGCCAGCCAGCAGGGGGTCTCCACCGAGCAGTACTTC. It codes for CASQQGVSTEQYF.

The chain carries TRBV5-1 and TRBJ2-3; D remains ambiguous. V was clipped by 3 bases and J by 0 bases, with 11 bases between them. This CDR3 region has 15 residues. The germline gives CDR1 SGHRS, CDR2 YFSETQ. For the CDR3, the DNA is TGCGCCAGCAGCTCGGAGAACCCTAGCACAGATACGCAGTATTTT. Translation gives CASSSENPSTDTQYF.

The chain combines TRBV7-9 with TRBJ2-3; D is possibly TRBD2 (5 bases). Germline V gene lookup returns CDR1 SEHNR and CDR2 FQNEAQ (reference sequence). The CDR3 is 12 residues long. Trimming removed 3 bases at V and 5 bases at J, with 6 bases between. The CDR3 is CASSFREDTQYF. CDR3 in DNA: TGTGCCAGCAGCTTCCGGGAAGATACGCAGTATTTT.

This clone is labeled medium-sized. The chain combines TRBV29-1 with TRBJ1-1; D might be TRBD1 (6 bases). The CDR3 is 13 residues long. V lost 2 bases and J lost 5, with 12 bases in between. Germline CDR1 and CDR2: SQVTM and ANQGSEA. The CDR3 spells CSVERDIRTEAFF. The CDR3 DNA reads TGCAGCGTTGAACGGGACATAAGAACTGAAGCTTTCTTT.

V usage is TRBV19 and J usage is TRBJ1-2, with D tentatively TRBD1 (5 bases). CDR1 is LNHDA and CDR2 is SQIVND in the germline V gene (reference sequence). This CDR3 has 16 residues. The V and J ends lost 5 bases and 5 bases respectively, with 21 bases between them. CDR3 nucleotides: TGTGCCAGTAGTGCGAGCGGGACGTTAGGCCATTATGGCTACACCTTC. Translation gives CASSASGTLGHYGYTF.

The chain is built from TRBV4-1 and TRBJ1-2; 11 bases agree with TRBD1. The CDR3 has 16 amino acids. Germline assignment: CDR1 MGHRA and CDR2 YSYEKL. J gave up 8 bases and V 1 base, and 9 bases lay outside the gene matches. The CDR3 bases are TGCGCCAGCAGCCAAGCTGCCGGGGACAGGGGGGGAGGCTACACCTTC. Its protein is CASSQAAGDRGGGYTF.

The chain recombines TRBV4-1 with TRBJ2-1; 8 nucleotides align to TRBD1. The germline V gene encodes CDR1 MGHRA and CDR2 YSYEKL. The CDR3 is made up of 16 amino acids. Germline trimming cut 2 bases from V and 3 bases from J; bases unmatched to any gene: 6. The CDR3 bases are TGCGCCAGCAGCCAACCAGGGGGCTCGGGCTACAATGAGCAGTTCTTC. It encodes CASSQPGGSGYNEQFF.

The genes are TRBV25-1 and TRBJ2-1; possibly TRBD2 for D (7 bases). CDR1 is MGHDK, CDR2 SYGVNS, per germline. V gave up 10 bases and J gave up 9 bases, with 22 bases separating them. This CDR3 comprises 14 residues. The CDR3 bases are TGTGCCACCATAGACGAGGGGGGGCCGTTTGAGCAGTTCTTC. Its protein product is CATIDEGGPFEQFF.

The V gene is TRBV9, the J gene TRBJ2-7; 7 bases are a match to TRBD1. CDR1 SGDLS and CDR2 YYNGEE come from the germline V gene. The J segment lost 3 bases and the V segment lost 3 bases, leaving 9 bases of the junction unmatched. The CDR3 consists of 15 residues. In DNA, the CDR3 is TGTGCCAGCAGCGGGGCCCCGACAGGGCTCTACGAGCAGTACTTC. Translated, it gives CASSGAPTGLYEQYF.

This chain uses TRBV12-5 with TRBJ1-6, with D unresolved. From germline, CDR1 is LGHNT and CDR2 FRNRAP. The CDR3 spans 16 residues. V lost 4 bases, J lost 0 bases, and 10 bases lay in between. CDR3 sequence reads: CASGSSGSSYNSPLHF. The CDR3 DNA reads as TGTGCTAGTGGTTCCTCGGGGAGCTCCTATAATTCACCCCTCCACTTT.

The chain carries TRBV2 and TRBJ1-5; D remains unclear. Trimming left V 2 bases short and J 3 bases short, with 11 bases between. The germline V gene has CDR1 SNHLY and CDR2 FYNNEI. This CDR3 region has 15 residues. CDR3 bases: TGTGCCAGCAGTGAACGGGAACAGTTCAATCAGCCCCAGCATTTT. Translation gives CASSEREQFNQPQHF.

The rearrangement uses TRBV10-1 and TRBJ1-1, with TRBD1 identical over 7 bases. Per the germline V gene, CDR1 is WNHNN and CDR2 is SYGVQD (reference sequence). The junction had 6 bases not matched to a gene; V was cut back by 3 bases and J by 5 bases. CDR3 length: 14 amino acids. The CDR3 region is CASSEGRGKTEAFF. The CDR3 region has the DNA TGCGCCAGCAGTGAAGGCAGGGGGAAAACTGAAGCTTTCTTT.

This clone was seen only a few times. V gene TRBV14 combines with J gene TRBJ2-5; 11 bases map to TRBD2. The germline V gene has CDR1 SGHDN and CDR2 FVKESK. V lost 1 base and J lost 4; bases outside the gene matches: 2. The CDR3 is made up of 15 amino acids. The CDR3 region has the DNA TGTGCCAGCAGCCAAGGACTAGCGGGAACAGAGACCCAGTACTTC. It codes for CASSQGLAGTETQYF.

The CDR3 here is CASSFDRGPYEQYF. The CDR3 DNA reads as TGTGCCAGCAGTTTCGACAGGGGCCCCTACGAGCAGTACTTC. The V and J genes are TRBV27 and TRBJ2-7; 8 bases agree with TRBD1. CDR3 length: 14 amino acids. Germline-derived CDR1 and CDR2 are MNHEY and SMNVEV (reference sequence). With 3 bases clipped from V and 2 bases from J, the junction kept 3 bases outside the gene matches.

This CDR3 is CASSRSPSGGSGFF. The CDR3 DNA sequence: TGTGCCAGCAGCCGATCGCCCTCGGGAGGGAGCGGGTTCTTC. V and J are TRBV7-9 and TRBJ2-1; the match to TRBD2 covers 8 bases. The junction had 15 bases not matched to a gene; V was cut back by 5 bases and J by 15 bases. In germline, CDR1 is SEHNR, CDR2 FQNEAQ (reference sequence). This CDR3 has 14 amino acids.

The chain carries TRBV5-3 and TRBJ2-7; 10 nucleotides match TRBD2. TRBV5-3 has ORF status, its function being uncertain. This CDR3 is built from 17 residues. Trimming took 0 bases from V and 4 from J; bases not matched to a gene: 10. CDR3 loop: CARSLVRSGRAKYEQYF. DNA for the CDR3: TGTGCCAGAAGCTTGGTGAGAAGCGGGAGGGCCAAATACGAGCAGTACTTC.

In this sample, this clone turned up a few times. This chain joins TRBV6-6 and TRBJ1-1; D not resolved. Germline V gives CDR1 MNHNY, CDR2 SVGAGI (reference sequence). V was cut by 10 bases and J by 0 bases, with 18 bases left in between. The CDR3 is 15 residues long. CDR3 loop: CAIYNGDLMNTEAFF. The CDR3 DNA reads TGTGCCATCTACAACGGGGATTTGATGAACACTGAAGCTTTCTTT.

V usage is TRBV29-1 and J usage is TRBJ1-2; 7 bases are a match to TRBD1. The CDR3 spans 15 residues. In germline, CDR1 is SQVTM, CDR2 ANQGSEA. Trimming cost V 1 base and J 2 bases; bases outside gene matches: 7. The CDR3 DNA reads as TGCAGCGTTGAAGCCAGACAGGGTCGGAACTATGGCTACACCTTC. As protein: CSVEARQGRNYGYTF. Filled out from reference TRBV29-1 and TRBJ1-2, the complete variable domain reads SAVISQKPSRDICQRGTSLTIQCQVDSQVTMMFWYRQQPGQSLTLIATANQGSEATYESGFVIDKFPISRPNLTFSTLTVSNMSPEDSSIYLCSVEARQGRNYGYTFGSGTRLTVV.

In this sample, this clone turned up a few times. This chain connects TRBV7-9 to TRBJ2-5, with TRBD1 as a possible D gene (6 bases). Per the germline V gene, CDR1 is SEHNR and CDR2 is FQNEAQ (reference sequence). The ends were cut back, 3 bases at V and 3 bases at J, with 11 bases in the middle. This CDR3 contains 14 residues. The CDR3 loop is CASSFGQSKETQYF. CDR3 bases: TGTGCCAGCAGCTTTGGACAGTCGAAAGAGACCCAGTACTTC.

The CDR3 region is CAWSVRGTGELFF. The CDR3 DNA reads as TGTGCCTGGAGTGTACGAGGAACCGGGGAGCTGTTTTTT. V is TRBV30 and J is TRBJ2-2; no firm D call. Germline loops: CDR1 GTSNPN, CDR2 SVGIG (reference sequence). V shed 0 bases and J shed 5 bases, with 7 bases lying between them. The length of the CDR3 is 13 residues.

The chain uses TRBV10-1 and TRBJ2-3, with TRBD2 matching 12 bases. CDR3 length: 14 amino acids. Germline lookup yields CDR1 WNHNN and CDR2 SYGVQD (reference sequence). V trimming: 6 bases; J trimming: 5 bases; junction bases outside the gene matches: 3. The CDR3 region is CASRPGLAGDTQYF. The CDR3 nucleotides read TGCGCCAGCAGGCCGGGACTAGCGGGAGATACGCAGTATTTT.

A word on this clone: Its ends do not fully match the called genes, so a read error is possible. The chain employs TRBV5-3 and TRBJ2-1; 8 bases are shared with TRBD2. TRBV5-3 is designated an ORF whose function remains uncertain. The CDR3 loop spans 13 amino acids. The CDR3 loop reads CASSSGGVDEQFF. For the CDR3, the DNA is TGTGCCAGCAGCTCCGGGGGGGTGGATGAGCAGTTCTTC.

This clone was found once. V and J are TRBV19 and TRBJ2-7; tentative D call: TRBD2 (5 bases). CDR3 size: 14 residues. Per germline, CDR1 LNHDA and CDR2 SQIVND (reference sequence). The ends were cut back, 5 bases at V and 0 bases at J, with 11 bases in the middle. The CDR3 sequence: CASSGLENSYEQYF. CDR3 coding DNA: TGTGCCAGTAGTGGACTGGAAAACTCCTACGAGCAGTACTTC. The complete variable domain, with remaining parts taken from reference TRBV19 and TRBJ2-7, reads DGGITQSPKYLFRKEGQNVTLSCEQNLNHDAMYWYRQDPGQGLRLIYYSQIVNDFQKGDIAEGYSVSREKKESFPLTVTSAQKNPTAFYLCASSGLENSYEQYFGPGTRLTVT.

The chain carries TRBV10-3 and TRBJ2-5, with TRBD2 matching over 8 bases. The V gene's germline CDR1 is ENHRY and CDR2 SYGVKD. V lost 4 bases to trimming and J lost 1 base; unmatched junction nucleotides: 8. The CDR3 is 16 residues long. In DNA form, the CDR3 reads TGTGCCATCAGTGGAAAGGCGGGGGGCACCCAAGAGACCCAGTACTTC. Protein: CAISGKAGGTQETQYF.

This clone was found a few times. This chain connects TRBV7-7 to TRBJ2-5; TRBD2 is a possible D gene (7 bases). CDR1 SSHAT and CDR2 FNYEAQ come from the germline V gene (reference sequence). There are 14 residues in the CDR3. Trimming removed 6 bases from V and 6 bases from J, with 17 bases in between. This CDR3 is CASSPGRGAKTQYF. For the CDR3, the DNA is TGTGCCAGCAGTCCAGGGAGGGGGGCCAAGACCCAGTACTTC.

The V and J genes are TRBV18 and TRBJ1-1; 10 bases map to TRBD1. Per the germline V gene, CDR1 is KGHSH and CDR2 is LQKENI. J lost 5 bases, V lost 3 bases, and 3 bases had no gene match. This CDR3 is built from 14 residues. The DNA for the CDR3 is TGTGCCAGCTCACCTCGGACAGGGGGGACTGAAGCTTTCTTT. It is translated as CASSPRTGGTEAFF.

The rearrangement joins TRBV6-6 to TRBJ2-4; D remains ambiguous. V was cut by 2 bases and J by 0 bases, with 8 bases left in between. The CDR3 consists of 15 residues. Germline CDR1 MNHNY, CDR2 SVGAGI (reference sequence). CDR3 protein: CASSYSQRAKNIQYF. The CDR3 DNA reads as TGTGCCAGCAGTTACAGCCAACGAGCCAAAAACATTCAGTACTTC.

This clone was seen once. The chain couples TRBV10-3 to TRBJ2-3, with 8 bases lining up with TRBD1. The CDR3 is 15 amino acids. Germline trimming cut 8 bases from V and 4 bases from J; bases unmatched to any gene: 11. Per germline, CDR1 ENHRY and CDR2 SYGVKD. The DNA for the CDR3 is TGTGCCATCCGCCCGGGACAGGAGATATCAGATACGCAGTATTTT. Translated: CAIRPGQEISDTQYF.